The clone carrying this TCR beta chain has just one count. Libraries were prepared by immunoSEQ multiplex PCR; TCRdb keeps only in-frame clonotypes and omits some of them. The sample shows 20,000 to 25,000 clones, roughly 89% of them seen only once. This specimen belongs to a study of T cell changes during pregnancy in multiple sclerosis. In germline, CDR1 is ENHRY, CDR2 SYGVKD. The V end was cut by 8 bases, the J end by 2 bases, with 13 bases between. There are 13 residues in the CDR3. The J gene is TRBJ2-7, the V gene TRBV10-3; the D gene is possibly TRBD2 (5 bases). This receptor was obtained from a female donor with multiple sclerosis, enrolled in a pregnancy study. The material was CD8+ T cells from peripheral blood mononuclear cells, obtained in the first trimester of pregnancy. Written as DNA, the CDR3 is TGTGCCATCCGTCCGGGGTCAACCTACGAGCAGTACTTC. It codes for CAIRPGSTYEQYF.